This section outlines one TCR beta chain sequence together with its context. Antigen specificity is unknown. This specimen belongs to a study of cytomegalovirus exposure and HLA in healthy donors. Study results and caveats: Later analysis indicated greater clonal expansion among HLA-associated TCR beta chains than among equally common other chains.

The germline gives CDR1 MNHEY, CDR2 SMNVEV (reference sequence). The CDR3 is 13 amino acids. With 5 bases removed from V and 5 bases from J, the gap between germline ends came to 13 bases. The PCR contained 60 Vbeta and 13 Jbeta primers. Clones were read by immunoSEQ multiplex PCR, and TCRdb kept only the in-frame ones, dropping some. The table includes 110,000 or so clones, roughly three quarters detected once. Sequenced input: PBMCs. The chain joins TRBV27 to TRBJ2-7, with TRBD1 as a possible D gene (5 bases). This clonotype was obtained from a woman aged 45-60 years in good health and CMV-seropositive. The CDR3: CASSPPQGNEQYF. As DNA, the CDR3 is TGTGCCAGCAGTCCCCCCCAGGGAAACGAGCAGTACTTC.